The sequence of this T cell receptor (beta chain) was determined in a study of T cell responses to AZD1222 COVID-19 vaccine. In regard to this clone: The antigen remains undetermined.

Between the trimmed V and J ends, which lost 1 base and 5 bases, there was a span of 6 bases. The CDR3 loop spans 13 amino acids. Per germline, CDR1 MGHRA and CDR2 YSYEKL. Broader study findings: Once two AZD1222 doses were given, Spike-specific TCR breadth and depth went up. Regions left unmutated in variants are reportedly the target of nearly half of spike-specific TCRs.

Second-dose intervals near 4 or 12 weeks were combined. Only in-frame clones appear in the TCRdb table, and some are missing; sequencing was by immunoSEQ multiplex PCR. The sample records about 100,000 clones, approximately 93% being singletons. The receptor was isolated from an adult who received the AZD1222 COVID-19 vaccine. The sequencing used peripheral blood, collected 28 days after the second AZD1222 dose. The chain couples TRBV4-1 to TRBJ2-1; D unclear. DNA for the CDR3: TGCGCCAGCAGCCAAGGCTTGAACAATGAGCAGTTCTTC. As protein: CASSQGLNNEQFF.